These 32 T cell receptor beta chains were all obtained from the same sample, sequenced in a study of cytomegalovirus exposure and HLA in healthy donors. The PCR was carried out with 60 Vbeta primers and 13 Jbeta primers. Data came from immunoSEQ multiplex PCR; TCRdb stores just in-frame clones and leaves some out. The table shows about 110,000 clones, with approximately 81% occurring only once. Sequencing was performed on PBMCs. These receptors all come from a man younger than 40 in good health and CMV-seronegative.

V is TRBV6-1 and J is TRBJ2-3, with D perhaps TRBD2 (7 bases). The V and J ends lost 4 bases and 5 bases respectively, with 19 bases between them. The germline gives CDR1 MNHNS, CDR2 SASEGT. The CDR3 is 16 amino acids. The DNA of the CDR3 is TGTGCCAGCAGTGTACAGGGCGGGGGTGCACAAGATACGCAGTATTTT. Its protein product is CASSVQGGGAQDTQYF.

This chain links TRBV6-5 with TRBJ2-7; 7 nucleotides match TRBD1. With 5 bases clipped from V and 3 bases from J, the junction kept 7 bases outside the gene matches. The CDR3 is 14 residues long. Germline V lookup: CDR1 MNHEY, CDR2 SVGAGI. For the CDR3, the DNA is TGTGCCAGCAGTGCCCTGACAGGGAACTACGAGCAGTACTTC. It encodes CASSALTGNYEQYF.

This clone was counted between two and nine times. The genes are TRBV6-6 and TRBJ1-1, with D possibly being TRBD1 (5 bases). This CDR3 region has 15 residues. Trimming took off 2 bases at V and 5 bases at J, with 15 bases between the two ends. Germline-derived CDR1 and CDR2 are MNHNY and SVGAGI (reference sequence). CDR3 DNA: TGTGCCAGCAGTTACGAAGGCAGGGTGGGGACTGAAGCTTTCTTT. Protein sequence: CASSYEGRVGTEAFF.

This chain uses TRBV7-8 with TRBJ2-7, with TRBD1 identical over 8 bases. Germline CDR1 is SGHVS and CDR2 is FQNEAQ. The CDR3 extends over 15 amino acids. J lost 0 bases, V lost 4 bases, and 5 bases had no gene match. CDR3 region: CASSSRTGHSYEQYF. As DNA, the CDR3 is TGTGCCAGCAGCTCGAGGACAGGGCACTCCTACGAGCAGTACTTC.

This chain connects TRBV4-1 to TRBJ1-1; D gene uncertain. The CDR3 spans 15 residues. Germline V gives CDR1 MGHRA, CDR2 YSYEKL. V was shortened by 0 bases and J by 1 base, with 9 bases between the two germline ends. The CDR3 reads CASSQDRSQNTEAFF. The CDR3 DNA reads TGCGCCAGCAGCCAAGATCGGAGCCAGAACACTGAAGCTTTCTTT.

This chain links TRBV7-3 with TRBJ2-3, with 9 bases that match TRBD2. The CDR3 length is 16 residues. Unmatched junction bases numbered 5, after V lost 1 base and J lost 3 bases. Germline assignment: CDR1 SGHTA and CDR2 FQGTGA. CDR3 region: CASSLMAGGPTDTQYF. CDR3 nucleotide sequence: TGTGCCAGCAGCTTAATGGCGGGGGGGCCAACAGATACGCAGTATTTT. Based on the CDR3 plus reference TRBV7-3 and TRBJ2-3, the full variable domain is GAGVSQTPSNKVTEKGKYVELRCDPISGHTALYWYRQSLGQGPEFLIYFQGTGAADDSGLPNDRFFAVRPEGSVSTLKIQRTERGDSAVYLCASSLMAGGPTDTQYFGPGTRLTVL.

The chain has TRBV2 and TRBJ2-7; a possible D gene is TRBD1 (6 bases). Deletions cut 2 bases from V and 1 base from J, with 15 bases between. The germline V gene has CDR1 SNHLY and CDR2 FYNNEI. The CDR3 is made up of 16 amino acids. The CDR3 is CASSESQGSNSYEQYF. DNA of the CDR3: TGTGCCAGCAGTGAATCCCAGGGGTCGAATTCCTACGAGCAGTACTTC.

This chain joins TRBV15 and TRBJ1-2; D gene ambiguous. Germline CDR1 LNHNV, CDR2 YYDKDF (reference sequence). The CDR3 is made up of 13 amino acids. V was trimmed by 0 bases and J by 4 bases, leaving 6 bases between them. CDR3 sequence reads: CATSRDDIYGYTF. The CDR3 nucleotides are TGTGCCACCAGCAGAGACGACATCTATGGCTACACCTTC. Filled out from reference TRBV15 and TRBJ1-2, the complete variable domain reads DAMVIQNPRYQVTQFGKPVTLSCSQTLNHNVMYWYQQKSSQAPKLLFHYYDKDFNNEADTPDNFQSRRPNTSFCFLDIRSPGLGDTAMYLCATSRDDIYGYTFGSGTRLTVV.

This clone appeared a few times. V is TRBV7-9 and J is TRBJ1-4; maybe TRBD1 (6 bases). Germline assignment: CDR1 SEHNR and CDR2 FQNEAQ (reference sequence). The CDR3 length is 15 residues. V was trimmed by 4 bases and J by 7 bases, leaving 16 bases between them. The CDR3 sequence is CASSSNTYRVEKLFF. The DNA for the CDR3 is TGTGCCAGCAGCTCGAACACCTACAGGGTTGAAAAACTGTTTTTT.

The chain is built from TRBV5-4 and TRBJ1-3, with D tentatively TRBD1 (5 bases). From germline, CDR1 is SGHNT and CDR2 YYREEE (reference sequence). V was pared by 3 bases and J by 2 bases, with 9 bases between. The CDR3 contains 14 residues. The CDR3 DNA sequence: TGTGCCAGCAGCTCCTCCAGGGCTGGAAACACCATATATTTT. The encoded protein is CASSSSRAGNTIYF.

The chain recombines TRBV9 with TRBJ2-2; 9 bases fit TRBD2. V shed 0 bases, J shed 3 bases, and the junction held 15 bases outside the gene matches. The CDR3 sequence is 20 residues long. CDR1 is SGDLS, CDR2 YYNGEE, per germline. The CDR3 sequence is CASSVVGPPLAGGYTGELFF. CDR3 sequence (DNA): TGTGCCAGCAGCGTAGTGGGCCCACCTCTCGCGGGAGGGTACACCGGGGAGCTGTTTTTT.

The CDR3 nucleotides are TGTGCCAGCCGAGCCTTCGAGGGCTCAGATACGCAGTATTTT. This translates into CASRAFEGSDTQYF. The rearrangement uses TRBV18 and TRBJ2-3, with a possible D match to TRBD2 (5 bases). CDR1 is KGHSH and CDR2 is LQKENI in the germline V gene. The CDR3 contains 14 residues. V was trimmed by 8 bases and J by 4 bases, leaving 16 bases between them.

This chain connects TRBV6-1 to TRBJ1-2; D is unresolved. V shed 7 bases and J shed 4 bases, with 10 bases lying between them. CDR1 and CDR2 (germline): MNHNS, SASEGT. The CDR3 is made up of 12 amino acids. For the CDR3, the DNA is TGTGCCAGCAAGTACATAACCTATGGCTACACCTTC. Translating it yields CASKYITYGYTF.

This chain joins TRBV10-1 and TRBJ2-7, with TRBD1 identical over 9 bases. The CDR3 consists of 13 residues. Losses at the gene ends were 10 bases for V and 6 bases for J; bases not matched to a gene: 10. Germline lookup yields CDR1 WNHNN and CDR2 SYGVQD (reference sequence). The CDR3 DNA is TGCGCCACCGGAGGGACAGGGACGATCGAGCAGTACTTC. It codes for CATGGTGTIEQYF.

This chain links TRBV9 with TRBJ2-3; no definite D call. V gave up 4 bases and J gave up 4 bases, with 7 bases separating them. In germline, CDR1 is SGDLS, CDR2 YYNGEE. The CDR3 covers 12 residues. CDR3 loop: CASSPEPDTQYF. CDR3 bases: TGTGCCAGCAGCCCCGAGCCAGATACGCAGTATTTT.

The chain joins TRBV14 to TRBJ2-5; TRBD2 matches 8 bases. V shed 0 bases, J shed 7 bases, and the junction held 10 bases outside the gene matches. The CDR3 is 16 residues long. Germline lookup yields CDR1 SGHDN and CDR2 FVKESK. The DNA for the CDR3 is TGTGCCAGCAGCCAAGATCTTGGACTAGCTCGGGGGACCCAGTACTTC. Amino acid sequence: CASSQDLGLARGTQYF.

Worth noting for this clone: The same CDR3 also results from other DNA sequences found in this sample. The chain employs TRBV6-1 and TRBJ2-1; D uncertain. Germline CDR1 is MNHNS and CDR2 is SASEGT. V lost 0 bases and J 6 bases, leaving 6 bases between the germline ends. The CDR3 runs to 13 residues. CDR3 sequence (DNA): TGTGCCAGCAGTGAAGCCCCCTCCAATGAGCAGTTCTTC. This encodes CASSEAPSNEQFF.

This rearrangement joins TRBV13 to TRBJ2-3; 8 positions match TRBD2. The CDR3 runs 17 residues. V lost 3 bases to trimming and J lost 1 base; unmatched junction nucleotides: 9. Per the germline V gene, CDR1 is PRHDT and CDR2 is FYEKMQ (reference sequence). This CDR3 is CASSFEVAGLGTDTQYF. The DNA for the CDR3 is TGTGCCAGCAGCTTCGAGGTAGCGGGGTTGGGCACAGATACGCAGTATTTT.

The genes are TRBV5-1 and TRBJ2-7; 10 bases are a match to TRBD1. Germline-derived CDR1 and CDR2 are SGHRS and YFSETQ. V lost 0 bases, J lost 5 bases, and 5 bases stayed unmatched. The CDR3 covers 15 residues. CDR3 sequence (DNA): TGCGCCAGCAGCTTGGTGGGACAGGGGTCCCACGAGCAGTACTTC. It yields the protein CASSLVGQGSHEQYF.

This clone was detected only a few times. V is TRBV10-1 and J is TRBJ1-1, with D possibly matching TRBD1 (5 bases). Per the germline V gene, CDR1 is WNHNN and CDR2 is SYGVQD (reference sequence). Trimming took off 3 bases at V and 7 bases at J, with 15 bases between the two ends. This CDR3 region has 14 residues. In DNA, the CDR3 is TGCGCCAGCAGTGACCGGGGGAGCCGGAATGAAGCTTTCTTT. This encodes CASSDRGSRNEAFF.

This chain uses TRBV6-6 with TRBJ2-7; TRBD2 is a possible D gene (6 bases). Per the germline V gene, CDR1 is MNHNY and CDR2 is SVGAGI (reference sequence). This CDR3 spans 15 amino acids. The V end lost 0 bases, the J end lost 0 bases, and 9 bases lay between the germline ends. The CDR3 reads CASSYSGGVSYEQYF. The CDR3, as DNA: TGTGCCAGCAGTTACTCGGGCGGGGTCTCCTACGAGCAGTACTTC.

This rearrangement joins TRBV5-6 to TRBJ2-5; tentatively, D is TRBD1 (8 bases). The germline V and J ends were trimmed by 1 base and 2 bases, with 12 bases remaining between them. Germline V gene sequence: CDR1 SGHDT, CDR2 YYEEEE. This CDR3 spans 15 amino acids. DNA for the CDR3: TGTGCCAGCAGCTTGACAGGGGGGGGGCAAGAGACCCAGTACTTC. Protein product: CASSLTGGGQETQYF.

The chain couples TRBV5-1 to TRBJ2-7; 10 positions agree with TRBD1. Unmatched junction bases numbered 2, after V lost 4 bases and J lost 1 base. This CDR3 is 14 amino acids long. Germline values: CDR1 SGHRS, CDR2 YFSETQ. The CDR3 DNA reads TGCGCCAGCAGCGGGACAGGGGTATCCTACGAGCAGTACTTC. Its protein product is CASSGTGVSYEQYF.

The rearrangement joins TRBV29-1 to TRBJ2-3, with D perhaps matching TRBD2 (5 bases). The V gene lost 4 bases and the J gene lost 6 bases, with 11 bases spanning the gap. The CDR3 covers 12 residues. Looked up from germline, CDR1 is SQVTM and CDR2 is ANQGSEA. The DNA for the CDR3 is TGCAGCGTTGGGCTAGCAGGTGATACGCAGTATTTT. Translated, it gives CSVGLAGDTQYF.

The rearrangement links TRBV7-6 to TRBJ2-5; TRBD2 matches 13 bases. J gave up 5 bases and V 5 bases, and 8 bases lay outside the gene matches. Germline CDR1 is SGHVS and CDR2 is FNYEAQ. This CDR3 is 16 amino acids long. CDR3 bases: TGTGCCAGCAGCACCAGACTAGCGGGAGGCTCTGAGACCCAGTACTTC. Its translation is CASSTRLAGGSETQYF.

This clone was observed a single time. The chain joins TRBV2 to TRBJ2-7; D is perhaps TRBD2 (5 bases). Trimming pared 2 bases from V and 2 bases from J, leaving 10 bases between. The CDR3 runs to 14 residues. CDR1 SNHLY and CDR2 FYNNEI come from the germline V gene. DNA for the CDR3: TGTGCCAGCAGTGAAATGTTAGCGCCCTACGAGCAGTACTTC. Translated: CASSEMLAPYEQYF.

This rearrangement joins TRBV6-6 to TRBJ2-7, with 10 bases fitting TRBD1. This CDR3 is built from 14 residues. The V segment lost 8 bases and the J segment 2 bases; nucleotides outside the gene matches: 6. Germline V gene data show CDR1 as MNHNY and CDR2 as SVGAGI (reference sequence). The DNA for the CDR3 is TGTGCCAGCGGTCCGGGACAGGGGACCTACGAGCAGTACTTC. It encodes CASGPGQGTYEQYF.

In this sample, this clone turned up a few times. The V gene is TRBV27, the J gene TRBJ1-1; D unresolved. Germline loops: CDR1 MNHEY, CDR2 SMNVEV (reference sequence). V lost 2 bases, J lost 4 bases, and 8 bases lay in between. The CDR3 totals 13 residues. CDR3: CASSLATGTEAFF. CDR3 bases: TGTGCCAGCAGTTTAGCGACGGGCACTGAAGCTTTCTTT.

The chain uses TRBV13 and TRBJ2-7; TRBD1 matches 7 bases. Trimming at V came to 3 bases and at J to 3 bases, leaving 8 bases not matched to a gene. The CDR3 covers 15 residues. Germline V gene sequence: CDR1 PRHDT, CDR2 FYEKMQ (reference sequence). This CDR3 is CASSFSRGFRYEQYF. The CDR3 nucleotides are TGTGCCAGCAGCTTCAGCAGGGGGTTTCGCTACGAGCAGTACTTC.

The chain couples TRBV18 to TRBJ1-1; 9 bases agree with TRBD1. This CDR3 contains 15 residues. Trimming at V came to 1 base and at J to 5 bases, leaving 5 bases not matched to a gene. Germline CDR1 reads KGHSH; CDR2 reads LQKENI. The chain's CDR3 is CASSPQGQGGTEAFF. Written as DNA, the CDR3 is TGTGCCAGCTCACCACAGGGACAGGGTGGAACTGAAGCTTTCTTT.

This chain uses TRBV28 with TRBJ2-7; 12 nucleotides align to TRBD2. The V gene's germline CDR1 is MDHEN and CDR2 SYDVKM. CDR3 length: 15 amino acids. Trimming at V came to 7 bases and at J to 6 bases, leaving 10 bases not matched to a gene. The CDR3 sequence: CASIESSGRASEQYF. DNA for the CDR3: TGTGCCAGCATCGAATCTAGCGGGAGGGCCTCCGAGCAGTACTTC.

The chain employs TRBV5-1 and TRBJ1-2; weak D call: TRBD1 (5 bases). This CDR3 has 12 amino acids. V lost 4 bases to trimming and J lost 4 bases, with 8 bases between them. The germline V gene encodes CDR1 SGHRS and CDR2 YFSETQ. In DNA form, the CDR3 reads TGCGCCAGCAGCCTCGACAGCTATGGCTACACCTTC. Amino acid sequence: CASSLDSYGYTF.